A selection of T cell receptor beta chains follows, all from one sample in a study of OX40 agonist ivuxolimab in advanced cancers. Some clones are missing from TCRdb's copy, which holds only in-frame ones; the method was immunoSEQ multiplex PCR. The repertoire holds about 69,000 clones, with around 90% as singletons. Sequencing used CD4+ or CD8+ T cells sorted from blood, obtained in a trial of the OX40 agonist ivuxolimab. The receptors shown here come from an adult with an advanced solid tumor such as melanoma, head and neck, liver or kidney cancer. The CDR3 runs from the conserved cysteine through the conserved F or W. A D gene is named only where the DNA matches it firmly. Part of the rows lack a size; the others show once, few, many or a class for expanded clones.

v_gene: TRBV6-6
j_gene: TRBJ2-1
abundance: -
d_gene: TRBD2
CDR3nt: TGTGCCAGCAGCCGGGGGGTTGCGGGAGCTAATGAGCAGTTCTTC
CDR3aa: CASSRGVAGANEQFF

v_gene: TRBV19
j_gene: TRBJ2-7
abundance: -
d_gene: -
CDR3nt: TGTGCCAGTAGTACCCCCGGGACACCTACGGGGTACGAGCAGTACTTC
CDR3aa: CASSTPGTPTGYEQYF

v_gene: TRBV10-1
j_gene: TRBJ2-3
abundance: -
d_gene: TRBD2
CDR3nt: TGCGCCAGTGAGGAAAGCGGGGATAGCACAGATACGCAGTATTTT
CDR3aa: CASEESGDSTDTQYF

v_gene: TRBV7-3
j_gene: TRBJ2-3
abundance: -
d_gene: TRBD1
CDR3nt: TGTGCCAGCAGCCTACGGACAGGGACCACAGATACGCAGTATTTT
CDR3aa: CASSLRTGTTDTQYF

v_gene: TRBV7-3
j_gene: TRBJ2-5
abundance: -
d_gene: TRBD2
CDR3nt: TGTGCCAGCAGCTCAAACCCTAGCGGAGAGACCCAGTACTTC
CDR3aa: CASSSNPSGETQYF

v_gene: TRBV10-2
j_gene: TRBJ2-1
abundance: -
d_gene: TRBD2
CDR3nt: TGCGCCAGCAGTGAAAGGGGCGGGAGGGCCAATGAGCAGTTCTTC
CDR3aa: CASSERGGRANEQFF

v_gene: TRBV28
j_gene: TRBJ2-7
abundance: -
d_gene: -
CDR3nt: TGTGCCAGCAGTTTAGGCGGGGCCGGGGACTACGAGCAGTACTTC
CDR3aa: CASSLGGAGDYEQYF

v_gene: TRBV20-1
j_gene: TRBJ2-7
abundance: -
d_gene: -
CDR3nt: TGCAGTGCTAGGGGGGTGAACGAGCAGTACTTC
CDR3aa: CSARGVNEQYF

v_gene: TRBV11-3
j_gene: TRBJ2-3
abundance: -
d_gene: -
CDR3nt: TGTGCCAGCAGCAGCGGACTCTTCTTCACAGATACGCAGTATTTT
CDR3aa: CASSSGLFFTDTQYF

v_gene: TRBV7-9
j_gene: TRBJ1-1
abundance: few
d_gene: -
CDR3nt: TGTGCCAGCAGCCTTAACACTGAAGCTTTCTTT
CDR3aa: CASSLNTEAFF

v_gene: TRBV19
j_gene: TRBJ1-4
abundance: -
d_gene: -
CDR3nt: TGTGCCAGTAGTACCGAGGGTAATGAAAAACTGTTTTTT
CDR3aa: CASSTEGNEKLFF

v_gene: TRBV5-1
j_gene: TRBJ2-7
abundance: -
d_gene: -
CDR3nt: TGCGCCAGCAGCTTGGCCCTAGGAGAGGGAGCCTACGAGCAGTACTTC
CDR3aa: CASSLALGEGAYEQYF

v_gene: TRBV7-2
j_gene: TRBJ1-6
abundance: -
d_gene: -
CDR3nt: TGTGCCAGCAGCTTTAACAATTCACCCCTCCACTTT
CDR3aa: CASSFNNSPLHF

v_gene: TRBV7-3
j_gene: TRBJ2-3
abundance: -
d_gene: TRBD2
CDR3nt: TGTGCCAGCAGCTTAACGCGGGAGGCTACAGATACGCAGTATTTT
CDR3aa: CASSLTREATDTQYF

v_gene: TRBV4-3
j_gene: TRBJ2-1
abundance: -
d_gene: TRBD2
CDR3nt: TGCGCCAGCAGCCAAGGACTAGCGGGAGTCAATGAGCAGTTCTTC
CDR3aa: CASSQGLAGVNEQFF

v_gene: TRBV7-2
j_gene: TRBJ2-2
abundance: -
d_gene: -
CDR3nt: TGTGCCAGCAGCTCGAACCTAGCGTCGAACACCGGGGAGCTGTTTTTT
CDR3aa: CASSSNLASNTGELFF

v_gene: TRBV5-1
j_gene: TRBJ2-2
abundance: few
d_gene: -
CDR3nt: TGCGCCAGCAGCTTGGTGGCGACCGGGGAGCTGTTTTTT
CDR3aa: CASSLVATGELFF

v_gene: TRBV7-9
j_gene: TRBJ1-5
abundance: -
d_gene: -
CDR3nt: TGTGCCAGCAGCTTCGGCAGAGGGGGAATGTTTGGACAGCCCCAGCATTTT
CDR3aa: CASSFGRGGMFGQPQHF

v_gene: TRBV7-2
j_gene: TRBJ1-5
abundance: -
d_gene: -
CDR3nt: TGTGCCAGCAGGGAGGGGGAGCCCACGGTAAGAGGTCAGCCCCAGCATTTT
CDR3aa: CASREGEPTVRGQPQHF

v_gene: TRBV7-2
j_gene: TRBJ2-3
abundance: -
d_gene: TRBD2
CDR3nt: TGTGCCAGCAGCTTAGTCAGGACTAGCGGCACAGATACGCAGTATTTT
CDR3aa: CASSLVRTSGTDTQYF

v_gene: TRBV11-1
j_gene: TRBJ2-3
abundance: -
d_gene: TRBD1
CDR3nt: TGTGCCAGCAGCCCAGGGGGCACTACAGATACGCAGTATTTT
CDR3aa: CASSPGGTTDTQYF

v_gene: TRBV2
j_gene: TRBJ1-2
abundance: -
d_gene: TRBD1
CDR3nt: TGTGCCAGCAGTGAGGGCAGGGGGCGGGATGGCTACACCTTC
CDR3aa: CASSEGRGRDGYTF

v_gene: TRBV5-1
j_gene: TRBJ2-2
abundance: -
d_gene: -
CDR3nt: TGCGCCAGCAGCTTGCCGGGGGCCGGGGAGCTGTTTTTT
CDR3aa: CASSLPGAGELFF

v_gene: TRBV9
j_gene: TRBJ2-3
abundance: -
d_gene: -
CDR3nt: TGTGCCAGCAGCGTAGGGTCATTCACAGATACGCAGTATTTT
CDR3aa: CASSVGSFTDTQYF

v_gene: TRBV7-2
j_gene: TRBJ2-2
abundance: -
d_gene: TRBD2
CDR3nt: TGTGCCAGCAGCAAAAAGGTAGCGGGAGGTCCCGGGGAGCTGTTTTTT
CDR3aa: CASSKKVAGGPGELFF

v_gene: TRBV4-3
j_gene: TRBJ2-2
abundance: -
d_gene: TRBD2
CDR3nt: TGCGCCAGCGGATTTAGCGGGAGTCGGACCGGGGAGCTGTTTTTT
CDR3aa: CASGFSGSRTGELFF

v_gene: TRBV7-2
j_gene: TRBJ2-7
abundance: -
d_gene: TRBD2
CDR3nt: TGTGCCAGCAGTCGACTAGCCGCATCCTACGAGCAGTACTTC
CDR3aa: CASSRLAASYEQYF

v_gene: TRBV11-2
j_gene: TRBJ2-2
abundance: -
d_gene: TRBD2
CDR3nt: TGTGCCAGCAGCTTAGTCCGCGCTAGCGGGAGAGTGGAGGCCAGGGAGCTGTTTTTT
CDR3aa: CASSLVRASGRVEARELFF

v_gene: TRBV6-4
j_gene: TRBJ2-3
abundance: -
d_gene: -
CDR3nt: TGTGCCAGCAGTGACGGGAAGGGAACCTTCACAGATACGCAGTATTTT
CDR3aa: CASSDGKGTFTDTQYF

v_gene: TRBV19
j_gene: TRBJ2-7
abundance: -
d_gene: TRBD2
CDR3nt: TGTGCCAGTAGTATCCTCCGGACTAGCGGGAGCTCCTACGAGCAGTACTTC
CDR3aa: CASSILRTSGSSYEQYF

v_gene: TRBV6-1
j_gene: TRBJ2-3
abundance: -
d_gene: TRBD2
CDR3nt: TGTGCCAGCAGCAGCGGGAGGGAGACAGATACGCAGTATTTT
CDR3aa: CASSSGRETDTQYF

v_gene: TRBV5-4
j_gene: TRBJ1-2
abundance: -
d_gene: -
CDR3nt: TGTGCCAGCAGGAACAGGGTCAACTATGGCTACACCTTC
CDR3aa: CASRNRVNYGYTF

v_gene: TRBV7-9
j_gene: TRBJ2-5
abundance: -
d_gene: TRBD1
CDR3nt: TGTGCCAGCAGCCCACCGACAGGGTCACAAGAGACCCAGTACTTC
CDR3aa: CASSPPTGSQETQYF

v_gene: TRBV9
j_gene: TRBJ2-5
abundance: -
d_gene: -
CDR3nt: TGTGCCAGCAGCGATCTTGGGGGGCGGGAGACCCAGTACTTC
CDR3aa: CASSDLGGRETQYF

v_gene: TRBV5-1
j_gene: TRBJ2-7
abundance: -
d_gene: -
CDR3nt: TGCGCCAGCAGCTTGTCTTCCGGAACCTACGAGCAGTACTTC
CDR3aa: CASSLSSGTYEQYF

v_gene: TRBV10-1
j_gene: TRBJ2-7
abundance: -
d_gene: -
CDR3nt: TGCGCCAGCAACCATCCCATTGGGCAGTACTTC
CDR3aa: CASNHPIGQYF

v_gene: TRBV11-2
j_gene: TRBJ2-5
abundance: -
d_gene: -
CDR3nt: TGTGCCAGCAGCTTAACCCAGGACGGCGCATCAGGGACCCAGTACTTC
CDR3aa: CASSLTQDGASGTQYF